This TCR beta chain was obtained from a study of cytomegalovirus exposure and HLA in healthy donors. Germline assignment: CDR1 GTSNPN and CDR2 SVGIG (reference sequence). The V gene lost 4 bases and the J gene lost 5 bases, with 17 bases spanning the gap. CDR3 length equals 15 residues. Nominally healthy donors were sampled, though unrecorded immune exposures were likely. Broader study findings: Rare TCR sequences predominated, though certain public TCRs were found in many donors. In a later analysis, common viral pathogens appeared linked to several of the most significant clusters.

A note on this clone: Its specificity is unknown.

The study ran its PCR with 60 Vbeta and 13 Jbeta primers. Sequenced by immunoSEQ multiplex PCR; TCRdb stores in-frame clones only, minus some. This sample's table reports some 120,000 clones. The material sequenced was PBMCs. The source is a woman aged 55-69 years in good health and CMV-seronegative. The chain combines TRBV30 with TRBJ1-4; tentatively, D is TRBD1 (6 bases). As DNA, the CDR3 is TGTGCCTGGACGCGGAGGGGGGGGTTAAATGAAAAACTGTTTTTT. This translates into CAWTRRGGLNEKLFF.